Listed below are T cell receptor beta chains from one sample, sequenced in a study of identical twins. Each CDR3 protein is one row after TCRdb ran MiXCR on the 5' RACE reads. The sample holds about 470,000 distinct CDR3 sequences; roughly 26% are singletons and the top ten take 2.9%. The same specimen was also included in a second study, on T cells expressing NK-cell markers.

Source material: CD4+ T cells sorted from blood. All receptors come from a woman aged 18-29 years in good health. Each CDR3 is given with its conserved first and last residue. Each record gives: D gene, V gene, CDR3 length, J gene, clone size, CDR3 protein, CDR3 DNA. D genes are given only for firm matches. A clone size is listed for some rows: how often the clone was seen (once, few, many), or a class if it is expanded.

D gene: -
V gene: TRBV5-8
CDR3 length: 16
J gene: TRBJ2-3
clone size: -
CDR3 protein: CASSLGLGLSTDTQYF
CDR3 DNA: TGTGCCAGCAGCTTGGGACTAGGATTAAGCACAGATACGCAGTATTTT

D gene: TRBD2
V gene: TRBV20-1
CDR3 length: 13
J gene: TRBJ2-1
clone size: few
CDR3 protein: CSATGLAKNEQFF
CDR3 DNA: TGCAGTGCCACGGGACTAGCGAAAAATGAGCAGTTCTTC

D gene: TRBD2
V gene: TRBV28
CDR3 length: 15
J gene: TRBJ2-1
clone size: -
CDR3 protein: CASSPPSGNFNEQFF
CDR3 DNA: TGTGCCAGCAGTCCACCTAGCGGGAATTTCAATGAGCAGTTCTTC

D gene: TRBD2
V gene: TRBV5-1
CDR3 length: 19
J gene: TRBJ2-2
clone size: few
CDR3 protein: CASSFLRGAGGANTGELFF
CDR3 DNA: TGCGCCAGCAGCTTCCTCCGGGGAGCGGGGGGCGCGAACACCGGGGAGCTGTTTTTT

D gene: -
V gene: TRBV11-2
CDR3 length: 12
J gene: TRBJ1-1
clone size: -
CDR3 protein: CASSSRTAEAFF
CDR3 DNA: TGTGCCAGCAGCTCAAGGACAGCAGAAGCTTTCTTT

D gene: TRBD2
V gene: TRBV7-8
CDR3 length: 15
J gene: TRBJ2-2
clone size: once
CDR3 protein: CATLEGLGSRGELFF
CDR3 DNA: TGTGCCACCTTAGAGGGACTAGGGAGTCGCGGGGAGCTGTTTTTT

D gene: -
V gene: TRBV5-1
CDR3 length: 14
J gene: TRBJ2-7
clone size: few
CDR3 protein: CASSLSPAVYEQYF
CDR3 DNA: TGCGCCAGCAGCTTGAGTCCGGCAGTCTACGAGCAGTACTTC

D gene: TRBD2
V gene: TRBV18
CDR3 length: 16
J gene: TRBJ2-1
clone size: few
CDR3 protein: CASSPFSGMEGNEQFF
CDR3 DNA: TGTGCCAGCTCACCGTTTAGCGGGATGGAGGGCAATGAGCAGTTCTTC

D gene: -
V gene: TRBV12-3/TRBV12-4
CDR3 length: 17
J gene: TRBJ2-1
clone size: few
CDR3 protein: CASTQTPLPAKYNEQFF
CDR3 DNA: TGTGCCAGCACCCAGACCCCGCTCCCGGCCAAATACAATGAGCAGTTCTTC

D gene: TRBD2
V gene: TRBV10-2
CDR3 length: 13
J gene: TRBJ2-7
clone size: many
CDR3 protein: CASSEGTSYEQYF
CDR3 DNA: TGCGCCAGCAGTGAGGGGACTAGCTACGAGCAGTACTTC

D gene: -
V gene: TRBV23-1
CDR3 length: 13
J gene: TRBJ1-4
clone size: few
CDR3 protein: CASSPGIWEKLFF
CDR3 DNA: TGCGCCAGCAGCCCAGGCATTTGGGAGAAACTGTTTTTT